This T cell receptor (beta chain) came from a study of T cell responses to AZD1222 COVID-19 vaccine. Study findings and constraints: Repertoire sampling occurred only after the peak T cell response. Donors, mostly white British, included more females; clonal diversity was possibly underestimated.

Pooled samples include second doses given at about 4 or 12 weeks. Trimming shortened V by 0 bases and J by 0 bases, and 12 bases separated the two germline ends. CDR3 length equals 18 residues. CDR1 MNHEY and CDR2 SMNVEV come from the germline V gene (reference sequence). As regards this clone: The antigen is undetermined.

The repertoire was sequenced with immunoSEQ multiplex PCR; TCRdb's copy has only in-frame clones and lacks some. This table has around 130,000 clones, about 88% appearing once. The starting material was peripheral blood, obtained 28 days after the second AZD1222 dose. This sequence was found in an adult who received the AZD1222 COVID-19 vaccine. The V gene is TRBV27, the J gene TRBJ1-6, with D hard to call. The CDR3 loop reads CASSLSPSMSSYNSPLHF. The CDR3 coding sequence is TGTGCCAGCAGTTTATCCCCAAGCATGAGCTCCTATAATTCACCCCTCCACTTT.